This T cell receptor (beta chain) was sequenced in a study of blood T cell repertoires in COVID-19. Trimming left V 3 bases short and J 6 bases short, with 9 bases between. Germline assignment: CDR1 LNHDA and CDR2 SQIVND (reference sequence). The CDR3 totals 14 residues. The repertoire was sequenced with immunoSEQ multiplex PCR; TCRdb's copy has only in-frame clones and lacks some. Found here are hundreds of thousands of clones, nearly 90% of them singletons; the top ten hold roughly 3.1%. Sequencing was performed on peripheral blood. The V and J genes are TRBV19 and TRBJ1-6; D might be TRBD1 (5 bases). The sequence was collected from a man between 18 and 35 years old with active or convalescent COVID-19. The CDR3 sequence: CASSIMDTNSPLHF. CDR3 sequence (DNA): TGTGCCAGTAGTATCATGGACACTAATTCACCCCTCCACTTT.